This T cell receptor (beta chain) was profiled in a study of blood T cell repertoires in COVID-19. Study at large: There were acute and convalescent COVID-19 samples, and they came from the United States, Italy and Spain. From T cells, B-cell-depleted T cells, or PBMCs came the material, which was cDNA or gDNA.

This CDR3 has 16 amino acids. The germline gives CDR1 SGDLS, CDR2 YYNGEE. V was pared by 1 base and J by 4 bases, with 17 bases between. Per the study methods: The assay estimated nucleated cells by amplifying reference gene primers. Repertoires were generated with immunoSEQ multiplex PCR, while TCRdb's copy carries only in-frame clones and drops some. The V and J calls and the clone size are those of that table, but D and trimming were determined from the DNA. The data show 90,000 to 150,000 clones, 65% to 80% seen once. The TCR was taken from a man in his 70s with acute or convalescent COVID-19. This sequence joins TRBV9 and TRBJ2-5; D perhaps matches TRBD1 (5 bases). Material: peripheral blood. CDR3 residues: CASSVTNGVGAETQYF. The CDR3, as DNA: TGTGCCAGCAGCGTAACCAACGGAGTAGGGGCAGAGACCCAGTACTTC.